The present T cell receptor (beta chain) was sequenced within a study of response to subunit inactivated influenza vaccine. Notes on the study in general: Authors suggested that a seasonal influenza vaccination recruits few new T cells each time.

TCRdb re-called the RT-PCR reads with MiXCR, one entry per CDR3 protein. Found here are around 490,000 distinct CDR3 sequences, less than 8% of them singletons; the top ten hold approximately 13%. This clonotype has more than one count but fewer than ten. Its antigen is currently unknown. The trim removed 0 bases at V and 0 bases at J, leaving 6 bases unmatched. Germline CDR1 SGHDN, CDR2 FVKESK. This CDR3 is built from 18 residues. The V gene is TRBV14, the J gene TRBJ2-2, with 8 bases matching TRBD1. Here the sequenced sample was PBMCs from blood, taken roughly 24 months after vaccination. This clonotype originated in a man between 45 and 75 years old who received an inactivated influenza vaccine. The CDR3 is CASSQDVTGAPNTGELFF. DNA for the CDR3: TGTGCCAGCAGCCAAGACGTGACAGGGGCCCCGAACACCGGGGAGCTGTTTTTT.